This T cell receptor (beta chain) was obtained from a study of early T cells in non-severe SARS-CoV-2 infection. Study background: From unsorted whole blood, bulk RNA was sequenced, and the chains remained unpaired.

cDNA molecules, individually, were tagged with unique molecular identifiers. TCRdb re-called the 5' RACE reads with MiXCR, one entry per CDR3 protein. Of some 70,000 distinct CDR3 sequences in the sample, 8% to 9.5% were seen once. General study findings and limits: A preference for anti-spike CD8 responses marked VDJdb matching, which missed private and CD4 specificities.

This clonotype appeared a few times. Its target is not known. Lacking the conserved final phenylalanine or tryptophan, this CDR3 likely reflects a read error. The DNA is omitted, as the CDR3 cannot be located on it reliably, and the CDR3 follows TCRdb's listing. The sequence was collected from an adult who was a healthcare worker with PCR-confirmed SARS-CoV-2 infection or an uninfected control (not recorded which). Sequencing was done on a sample of whole blood.

The CDR3 here is CASSVALGLAGGPRV. The V and J genes are TRBV6-1 and TRBJ2-5; TRBD2, the D gene given by the table, was not confirmed from the DNA. Termini included, the CDR3 measures 15 amino acids. Looked up from germline, CDR1 is MNHNS and CDR2 is SASEGT.